This T cell receptor beta chain was sequenced for a study of blood T cells in healthy people across ages. On this clonotype: Its antigen is unknown.

Using a J-beta primer mix together with a sample-barcoded 5' primer, a second PCR was run for roughly 7 to 12 cycles. Each cDNA molecule received a tag from a template-switch adaptor that had 12 random nucleotides. TCRdb redid the calling of the 5' RACE reads with MiXCR, one entry per CDR3 protein. The sample carries some 920,000 distinct CDR3 sequences, around 54% recorded once. Findings of the study overall: Possibly confounding the expanded clonotype changes was the fact that donor CMV status was unknown. Among T cells, TCR beta diversity per million cells dropped roughly linearly as age rose.

V was trimmed by 8 bases and J by 4 bases, leaving 14 bases between them. CDR1 is SGHTA and CDR2 is FQGNSA in the germline V gene. The CDR3 is 14 amino acids. Sequencing used blood. This sequence was found in a woman aged 60-70 years in good health. This chain links TRBV7-2 with TRBJ2-2, with D tentatively TRBD1 (5 bases). The DNA for the CDR3 is TGTGCCAGCGGAAAGGGGTTTCTCACCGGGGAGCTGTTTTTT. Protein sequence: CASGKGFLTGELFF.